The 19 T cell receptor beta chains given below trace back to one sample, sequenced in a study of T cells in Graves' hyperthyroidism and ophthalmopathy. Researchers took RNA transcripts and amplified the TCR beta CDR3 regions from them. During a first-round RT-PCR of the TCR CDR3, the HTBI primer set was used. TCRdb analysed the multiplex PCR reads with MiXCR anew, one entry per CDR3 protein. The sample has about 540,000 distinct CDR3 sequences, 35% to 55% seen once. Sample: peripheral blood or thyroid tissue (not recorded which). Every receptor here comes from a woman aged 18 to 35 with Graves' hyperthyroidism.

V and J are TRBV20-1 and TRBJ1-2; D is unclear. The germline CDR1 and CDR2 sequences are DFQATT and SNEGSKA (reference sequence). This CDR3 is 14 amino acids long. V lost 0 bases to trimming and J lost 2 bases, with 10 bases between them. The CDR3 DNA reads TGCAGTGCTAGAGATTCGGCACAGAACTATGGCTACACCTTC. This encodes CSARDSAQNYGYTF.

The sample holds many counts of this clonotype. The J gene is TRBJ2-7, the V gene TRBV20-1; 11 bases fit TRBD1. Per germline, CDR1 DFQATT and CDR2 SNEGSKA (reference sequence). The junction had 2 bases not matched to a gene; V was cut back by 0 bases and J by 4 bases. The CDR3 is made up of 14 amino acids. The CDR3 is CSARERDRGYEQYF. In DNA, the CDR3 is TGCAGTGCTAGAGAAAGGGACAGGGGGTACGAGCAGTACTTC.

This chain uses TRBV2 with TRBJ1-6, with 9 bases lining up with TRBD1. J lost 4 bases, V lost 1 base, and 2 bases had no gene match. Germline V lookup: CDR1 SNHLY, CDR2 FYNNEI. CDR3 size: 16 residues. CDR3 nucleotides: TGTGCCAGCAGTGAAGAGACAGGGGGGTATAATTCACCCCTCCACTTT. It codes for CASSEETGGYNSPLHF.

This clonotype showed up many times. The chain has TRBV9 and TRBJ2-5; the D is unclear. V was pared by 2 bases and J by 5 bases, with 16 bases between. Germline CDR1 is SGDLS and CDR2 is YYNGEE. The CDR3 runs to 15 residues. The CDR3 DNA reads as TGTGCCAGCAGCGTGGGCGCGCTGCAGGTTGAGACCCAGTACTTC. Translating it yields CASSVGALQVETQYF. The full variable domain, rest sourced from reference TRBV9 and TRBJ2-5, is DSGVTQTPKHLITATGQRVTLRCSPRSGDLSVYWYQQSLDQGLQFLIQYYNGEERAKGNILERFSAQQFPDLHSELNLSSLELGDSALYFCASSVGALQVETQYFGPGTRLLVL.

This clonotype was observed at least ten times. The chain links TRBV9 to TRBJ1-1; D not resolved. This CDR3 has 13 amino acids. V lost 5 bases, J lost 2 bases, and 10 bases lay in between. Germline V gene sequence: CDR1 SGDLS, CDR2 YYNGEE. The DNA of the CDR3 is TGTGCCAGCAGTTATGACGGTAACACTGAAGCTTTCTTT. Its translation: CASSYDGNTEAFF.

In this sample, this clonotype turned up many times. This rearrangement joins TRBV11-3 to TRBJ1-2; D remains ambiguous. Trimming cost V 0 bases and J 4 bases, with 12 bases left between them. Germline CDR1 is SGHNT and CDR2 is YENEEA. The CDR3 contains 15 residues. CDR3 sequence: CASSLEEGYSYGYTF. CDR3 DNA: TGTGCCAGCAGCTTAGAGGAGGGATATTCCTATGGCTACACCTTC. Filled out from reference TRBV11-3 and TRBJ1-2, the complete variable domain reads EAGVVQSPRYKIIEKKQPVAFWCNPISGHNTLYWYLQNLGQGPELLIRYENEEAVDDSQLPKDRFSAERLKGVDSTLKIQPAELGDSAVYLCASSLEEGYSYGYTFGSGTRLTVV.

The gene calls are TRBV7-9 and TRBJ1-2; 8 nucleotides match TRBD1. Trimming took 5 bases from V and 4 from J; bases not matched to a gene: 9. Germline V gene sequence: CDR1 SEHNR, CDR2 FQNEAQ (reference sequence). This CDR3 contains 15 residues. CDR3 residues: CASSLRDRPLYGYTF. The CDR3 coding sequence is TGTGCCAGCAGCCTCCGGGACAGGCCCCTCTATGGCTACACCTTC.

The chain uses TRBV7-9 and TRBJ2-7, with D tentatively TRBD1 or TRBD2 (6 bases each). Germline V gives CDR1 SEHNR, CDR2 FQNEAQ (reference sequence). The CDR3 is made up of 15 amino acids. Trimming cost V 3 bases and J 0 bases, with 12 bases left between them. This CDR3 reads CASSLAGTTSYEQYF. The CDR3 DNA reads TGTGCCAGCAGCTTGGCGGGGACAACCTCCTACGAGCAGTACTTC.

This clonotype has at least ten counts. The CDR3 nucleotides are TGTGCCAGCAGCTTAGGAGGGGGCACCAACTCGGACTACGAGCAGTACTTC. It specifies CASSLGGGTNSDYEQYF. The chain couples TRBV13 to TRBJ2-7, with TRBD1 identical over 7 bases. Trimming at V came to 0 bases and at J to 3 bases, leaving 11 bases not matched to a gene. Per germline, CDR1 PRHDT and CDR2 FYEKMQ (reference sequence). The CDR3 sequence is 17 residues long.

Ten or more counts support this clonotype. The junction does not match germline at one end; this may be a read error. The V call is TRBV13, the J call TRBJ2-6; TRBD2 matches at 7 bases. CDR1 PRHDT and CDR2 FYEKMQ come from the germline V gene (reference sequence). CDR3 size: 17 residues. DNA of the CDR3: TGTGCCACCAGCAGAAGGGCTAGCGGCTCTGGGGCCAACGTCCTGACTTTC. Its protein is CATSRRASGSGANVLTF.

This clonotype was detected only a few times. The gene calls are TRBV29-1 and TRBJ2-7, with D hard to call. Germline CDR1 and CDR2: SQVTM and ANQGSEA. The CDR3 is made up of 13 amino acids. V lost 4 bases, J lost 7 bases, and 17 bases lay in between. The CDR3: CSVVGRAVSEQYF. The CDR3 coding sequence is TGCAGCGTTGTGGGTAGGGCTGTTTCGGAGCAGTACTTC.

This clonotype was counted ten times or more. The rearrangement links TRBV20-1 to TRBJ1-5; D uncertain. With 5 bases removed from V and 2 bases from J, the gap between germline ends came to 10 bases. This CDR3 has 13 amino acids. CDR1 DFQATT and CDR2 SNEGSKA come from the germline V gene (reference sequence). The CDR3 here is CSAPLSGNQPQHF. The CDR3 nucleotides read TGCAGTGCTCCGTTATCAGGCAATCAGCCCCAGCATTTT.

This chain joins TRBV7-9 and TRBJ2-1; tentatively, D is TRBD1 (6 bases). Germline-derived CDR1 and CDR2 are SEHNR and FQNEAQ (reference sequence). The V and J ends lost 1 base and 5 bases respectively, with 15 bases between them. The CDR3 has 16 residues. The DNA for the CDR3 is TGTGCCAGCAGCTTAGTCATAGGGGGACGTAACAATGAGCAGTTCTTC. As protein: CASSLVIGGRNNEQFF.

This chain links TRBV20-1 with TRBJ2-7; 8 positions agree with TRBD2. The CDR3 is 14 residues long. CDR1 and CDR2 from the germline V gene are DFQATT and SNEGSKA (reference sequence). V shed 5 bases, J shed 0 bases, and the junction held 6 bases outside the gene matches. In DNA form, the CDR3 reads TGCAGTGCTGAGCGGCGGGAGGCCTCCTACGAGCAGTACTTC. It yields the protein CSAERREASYEQYF.

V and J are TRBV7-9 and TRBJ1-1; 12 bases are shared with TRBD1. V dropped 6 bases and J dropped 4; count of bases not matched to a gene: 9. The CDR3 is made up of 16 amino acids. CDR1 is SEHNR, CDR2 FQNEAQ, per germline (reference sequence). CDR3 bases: TGTGCCAGCAGTTTGGGACAGGGGGCTCCCAGCACTGAAGCTTTCTTT. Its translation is CASSLGQGAPSTEAFF.

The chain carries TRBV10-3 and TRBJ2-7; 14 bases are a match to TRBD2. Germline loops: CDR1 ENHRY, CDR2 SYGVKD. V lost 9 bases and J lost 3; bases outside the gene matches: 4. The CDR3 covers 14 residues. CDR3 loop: CAMKTSGRDYEQYF. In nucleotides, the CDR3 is TGTGCCATGAAGACTAGCGGGAGGGACTACGAGCAGTACTTC.

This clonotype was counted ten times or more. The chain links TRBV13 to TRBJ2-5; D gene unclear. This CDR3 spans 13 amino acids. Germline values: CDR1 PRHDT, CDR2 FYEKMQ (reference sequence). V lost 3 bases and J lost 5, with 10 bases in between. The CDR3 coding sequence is TGTGCCAGCAGCTTGATAGCTACGGAGACCCAGTACTTC. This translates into CASSLIATETQYF.

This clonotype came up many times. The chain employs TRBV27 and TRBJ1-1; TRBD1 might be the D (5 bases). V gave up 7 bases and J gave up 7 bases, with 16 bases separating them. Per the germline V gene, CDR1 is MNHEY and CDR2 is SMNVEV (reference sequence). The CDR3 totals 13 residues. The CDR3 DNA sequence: TGTGCCAGCAAGGGTGGGGGAGGGATTGAAGCTTTCTTT. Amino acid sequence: CASKGGGGIEAFF.

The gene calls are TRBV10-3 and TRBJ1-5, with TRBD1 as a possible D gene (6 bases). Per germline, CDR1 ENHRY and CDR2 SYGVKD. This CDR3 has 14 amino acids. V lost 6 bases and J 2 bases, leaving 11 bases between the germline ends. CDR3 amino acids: CAIRTAGGNQPQHF. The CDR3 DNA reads TGTGCCATCAGAACGGCAGGGGGCAATCAGCCCCAGCATTTT.